This record covers a single T cell receptor (beta chain). The source of the sample is a study of monozygotic twins with inflammatory bowel disease. TCRdb processed the 5' RACE reads again and assigns one entry to each CDR3 protein, with no DNA. Listed are 200,000 to 250,000 distinct CDR3 sequences; approximately 7.7% falls within the top ten. Germline-derived CDR1 and CDR2 are MDHEN and SYDVKM. The CDR3 runs to 14 residues. This chain connects TRBV28 to TRBJ2-1; absent DNA, TCRdb's TRBD1 call cannot be checked. This clonotype was obtained from a human donor with ulcerative colitis or Crohn's disease, or a healthy co-twin of an affected twin (not recorded which). Sequenced material: blood. This CDR3 reads CASSSMTGGHEQFF.